The source of this T cell receptor (beta chain) is a study of beta chain features in type 1 diabetes. On this clone: Antigen specificity is unknown.

Study-level points and caveats: Shorter TCRB CDR3s, moderately but significantly so, were found in Type 1 diabetes patients in all four CD4+ subsets. The influence of HLA type on TCRB rearrangement stayed undetermined. A cDNA-based sequencing approach could over-represent cells with high TCR expression.

V dropped 2 bases and J dropped 7 bases, with 15 bases sitting between them. From germline, CDR1 is SGHTA and CDR2 FQGNSA. The CDR3 contains 16 residues. Expressed TCRB transcripts were sequenced after all isolated RNA was converted to cDNA. Only in-frame clones appear in the TCRdb table, and some are missing; sequencing was by immunoSEQ multiplex PCR. The sample includes hundreds of thousands of clones, over 12% seen only once; the top ten take approximately 0.043%. The chain links TRBV7-2 to TRBJ1-6; D gene unclear. The TCR sequence derives from a young man with type 1 diabetes. Sequenced material: naive CD4+ T cells from blood. CDR3 in DNA: TGTGCCAGCAGCTTATACCACTCGGGGTGGAATTCACCCCTCCACTTT. Protein sequence: CASSLYHSGWNSPLHF.